This TCR beta chain was profiled in a study of blood T cell repertoires in COVID-19. Study summary: Both acute and convalescent COVID-19 samples were obtained from the United States, Italy and Spain. T cells, B-cell-depleted T cells, or PBMCs supplied cDNA or gDNA.

Enrolment of Seattle patients took place during active infection, and they were followed longitudinally. V was shortened by 1 base and J by 9 bases, with 10 bases between the two germline ends. This CDR3 is built from 14 residues. Germline V CDR1 and CDR2: MNHNS, SASEGT. In the authors' workflow: Nucleated cell number was recorded as an estimate derived from reference gene primer amplification. Sequencing was performed with immunoSEQ multiplex PCR; in TCRdb, only in-frame clones are kept and a portion is missing. V and J calls and clone size are copied from that table; D and trimming were computed from the DNA. Among under 200,000 clones listed, under 90% were seen once. The count of this clone is one.

The sequenced sample consisted of peripheral blood. The clonotype was recovered from a woman in her seventies with COVID-19, enrolled during active disease. V usage is TRBV6-1 and J usage is TRBJ1-6; maybe TRBD1 (5 bases). CDR3 DNA: TGTGCCAGCAGTGAAGATCGGACAATTTCACCCCTCCACTTT. It encodes CASSEDRTISPLHF.